The next 14 T cell receptor beta chains were all read from a single sample in a study of blood T cell repertoires in COVID-19. Libraries were prepared by immunoSEQ multiplex PCR; TCRdb keeps only in-frame clonotypes and omits some of them. This sample has around 380,000 clones, with roughly 77% found just once. Sequenced: peripheral blood. These receptors came from a human donor with acute or convalescent COVID-19. The donor label of this sample is uncertain.

This rearrangement joins TRBV7-9 to TRBJ2-2, with D uncertain. The ends were cut back, 4 bases at V and 3 bases at J, with 12 bases in the middle. The germline gives CDR1 SEHNR, CDR2 FQNEAQ (reference sequence). The CDR3 loop spans 15 amino acids. CDR3 amino acids: CASSSGPVDTGELFF. The CDR3 coding sequence is TGTGCCAGCAGCTCAGGCCCCGTGGACACCGGGGAGCTGTTTTTT.

The chain employs TRBV29-1 and TRBJ1-5, with TRBD1 identical over 8 bases. Germline CDR1 and CDR2: SQVTM and ANQGSEA. This CDR3 comprises 13 residues. V gave up 7 bases and J gave up 7 bases; unmatched junction bases: 9. The CDR3 loop reads CSATDRVGQPQHF. The CDR3, as DNA: TGCAGCGCTACGGACAGGGTTGGGCAGCCCCAGCATTTT. Full variable domain (remainder filled in from reference TRBV29-1 and TRBJ1-5): SAVISQKPSRDICQRGTSLTIQCQVDSQVTMMFWYRQQPGQSLTLIATANQGSEATYESGFVIDKFPISRPNLTFSTLTVSNMSPEDSSIYLCSATDRVGQPQHFGDGTRLSIL.

As concerns this clone: This same CDR3 is encoded by further DNA sequences in the sample. The chain employs TRBV30 and TRBJ1-4; D is undetermined. Germline CDR1 and CDR2: GTSNPN and SVGIG (reference sequence). This CDR3 is 13 amino acids long. Trimming stripped 2 bases from V and 4 bases from J, with 8 bases between. The CDR3: CAWSLGLNEKLFF. CDR3 sequence (DNA): TGTGCCTGGAGTTTAGGACTTAATGAAAAACTGTTTTTT.

Only a few counts were recorded for this clone. This sequence joins TRBV7-6 and TRBJ1-4, with D possibly matching TRBD1 (6 bases). Germline V gene data show CDR1 as SGHVS and CDR2 as FNYEAQ. V lost 5 bases to trimming and J lost 3 bases, with 13 bases between them. CDR3 length equals 15 residues. The CDR3 coding sequence is TGTGCCAGCAGCCCTTGGACAGCACCTAATGAAAAACTGTTTTTT. It codes for CASSPWTAPNEKLFF. The full variable domain, in which reference TRBV7-6 and TRBJ1-4 provide the parts outside the CDR3, is GAGVSQSPRYKVTKRGQDVALRCDPISGHVSLYWYRQALGQGPEFLTYFNYEAQQDKSGLPNDRFSAERPEGSISTLTIQRTEQRDSAMYRCASSPWTAPNEKLFFGSGTQLSVL.

This clone was observed once. This chain uses TRBV29-1 with TRBJ2-5; 14 bases line up with TRBD2. The CDR3 consists of 13 residues. Germline CDR1 SQVTM, CDR2 ANQGSEA. The V and J ends lost 6 bases and 5 bases, in that order; junction bases with no gene match: 2. CDR3 DNA: TGCAGCGTGGGACTAGCGGGAGTCGAGACCCAGTACTTC. Protein: CSVGLAGVETQYF.

The chain carries TRBV5-1 and TRBJ2-3; no firm D call. V was cut by 7 bases and J by 0 bases, with 3 bases left in between. Germline values: CDR1 SGHRS, CDR2 YFSETQ. This CDR3 is 11 amino acids long. CDR3 protein: CASRSTDTQYF. DNA of the CDR3: TGCGCCAGCCGTAGCACAGATACGCAGTATTTT. Complete variable domain (other parts from reference TRBV5-1 and TRBJ2-3): KAGVTQTPRYLIKTRGQQVTLSCSPISGHRSVSWYQQTPGQGLQFLFEYFSETQRNKGNFPGRFSGRQFSNSRSEMNVSTLELGDSALYLCASRSTDTQYFGPGTRLTVL.

This clone has only a few counts. V is TRBV27 and J is TRBJ2-3, with 16 bases identical to TRBD2. Looked up from germline, CDR1 is MNHEY and CDR2 is SMNVEV (reference sequence). The V gene end was trimmed by 5 bases and the J gene end by 4 bases; junction bases not matched to a gene: 12. The CDR3 consists of 19 residues. CDR3 coding DNA: TGTGCCAGCAGTAAGGGACTAGCGGGAGGGCCAGGGAGTCCAGATACGCAGTATTTT. It translates to CASSKGLAGGPGSPDTQYF.

The chain joins TRBV2 to TRBJ1-4; the match to TRBD1 covers 8 bases. V gave up 3 bases and J gave up 2 bases; unmatched junction bases: 2. CDR1 is SNHLY and CDR2 is FYNNEI in the germline V gene. The CDR3 loop spans 15 amino acids. CDR3 DNA: TGTGCCAGCAGTGACCACAGGGGGACTAATGAAAAACTGTTTTTT. Its protein product is CASSDHRGTNEKLFF.

This sequence joins TRBV18 and TRBJ1-3; 9 nucleotides agree with TRBD1. V lost 1 base to trimming and J lost 5 bases; unmatched junction nucleotides: 3. Germline V lookup: CDR1 KGHSH, CDR2 LQKENI. This CDR3 is built from 15 residues. CDR3 nucleotides: TGTGCCAGCTCACCACGGACAGGGGACCGAAACACCATATATTTT. The encoded protein is CASSPRTGDRNTIYF.

CDR3 in DNA: TGTGCCAGCAGCCCGACAGTTAATCCCACTGAAGCTTTCTTT. Its protein product is CASSPTVNPTEAFF. V is TRBV2 and J is TRBJ1-1; tentative D call: TRBD1 (5 bases). The germline V and J ends were trimmed by 6 bases and 4 bases, with 15 bases remaining between them. The CDR3 has 14 amino acids. The germline V gene has CDR1 SNHLY and CDR2 FYNNEI. Looking up the rest from reference TRBV2 and TRBJ1-1 gives the full variable domain: EPEVTQTPSHQVTQMGQEVILRCVPISNHLYFYWYRQILGQKVEFLVSFYNNEISEKSEIFDDQFSVERPDGSNFTLKIRSTKLEDSAMYFCASSPTVNPTEAFFGQGTRLTVV.

The chain has TRBV28 and TRBJ1-2; 8 nucleotides line up with TRBD1. V lost 5 bases to trimming and J lost 8 bases; unmatched junction nucleotides: 10. CDR1 is MDHEN and CDR2 is SYDVKM in the germline V gene. The CDR3 runs 14 residues. The DNA of the CDR3 is TGTGCCAGCAGTATAATTGGACAGGGCGACGGCTACACCTTC. It encodes CASSIIGQGDGYTF.

This chain uses TRBV10-2 with TRBJ2-2; 7 bases fit TRBD1. This CDR3 region has 16 residues. The V gene's germline CDR1 is WSHSY and CDR2 SAAADI. The trim removed 3 bases at V and 0 bases at J, leaving 4 bases unmatched. CDR3 loop: CASSDRTGANTGELFF. CDR3 bases: TGCGCCAGCAGTGACAGGACAGGCGCGAACACCGGGGAGCTGTTTTTT.

This clone was observed a few times. V usage is TRBV2 and J usage is TRBJ1-4, with TRBD1 matching 7 bases. CDR1 is SNHLY, CDR2 FYNNEI, per germline. The CDR3 has 13 residues. V dropped 7 bases and J dropped 11; count of bases not matched to a gene: 10. The CDR3 DNA reads as TGTGCCAGCAAAACAGGGGATAATTATAAACTGTTTTTT. This codes for CASKTGDNYKLFF.

The chain joins TRBV5-4 to TRBJ1-2; TRBD1 is a possible D gene (5 bases). The CDR3 consists of 14 residues. Per the germline V gene, CDR1 is SGHNT and CDR2 is YYREEE (reference sequence). The V end was cut by 5 bases, the J end by 7 bases, with 18 bases between. The CDR3 nucleotides are TGTGCCAGCAGGCCAGGGTATGACGCCCGTGGCTACACCTTC. Protein sequence: CASRPGYDARGYTF.